These T cell receptor beta chains were read from a single sample in a study of post-analysis software for immune sequencing data. TCRdb reanalysed the PCR reads using MiXCR and keeps one entry per CDR3 protein. The sample has about 770,000 distinct CDR3 sequences, about half seen once. Specimen: blood. Receptor source: a girl under 18 with multiple sclerosis. CDR3s include the opening cysteine and the closing phenylalanine or tryptophan. The D gene is left open where the match is weak. Clone size is given for some rows only: seen once, a few or many times, or a class if the clone is expanded.

j_gene,v_gene,abundance,d_gene,len,CDR3aa,CDR3nt
TRBJ1-5,TRBV5-5,.,.,15,CASSSDSAGDQPQHF,TGTGCCAGCAGCTCGGACAGTGCTGGAGATCAGCCCCAGCATTTT
TRBJ2-6,TRBV5-1,few,.,17,CASSLAAGRDGANVLTF,TGCGCCAGCAGCTTGGCCGCAGGAAGGGATGGGGCCAACGTCCTGACTTTC
TRBJ1-2,TRBV20-1,.,TRBD1,15,CSAWTGLVSNYGYTF,TGCAGTGCTTGGACAGGACTCGTTTCTAACTATGGCTACACCTTC
TRBJ2-7,TRBV11-2,.,TRBD2,16,CASSLEVSSGAYEQYF,TGTGCCAGCAGCTTAGAGGTGTCTAGCGGGGCCTACGAGCAGTACTTC
TRBJ2-7,TRBV12-3/TRBV12-4,few,.,14,CASSFSGQGYEQYF,.
TRBJ2-5,TRBV7-9,.,.,17,CASSLFLHRNLQEPQYF,TGTGCCAGCAGCTTATTCCTCCATCGGAACCTTCAAGAGCCCCAGTACTTC
TRBJ2-5,TRBV6-5,.,.,14,CASSSGGYQETQYF,TGTGCCAGCAGTTCCGGGGGATACCAAGAGACCCAGTACTTC
TRBJ2-1,TRBV12-3/TRBV12-4,.,.,15,CASSYPGHAYNEQFF,TGTGCCAGCAGTTACCCGGGACACGCCTACAATGAGCAGTTCTTC
TRBJ2-5,TRBV11-2,.,.,14,CASSLEASLETQYF,TGTGCCAGCAGCTTAGAAGCTAGCTTAGAGACCCAGTACTTC
TRBJ2-1,TRBV27,.,.,15,CASSLCGGTYNEQFF,TGTGCCAGCAGTTTATGCGGCGGGACCTACAATGAGCAGTTCTTC
TRBJ2-3,TRBV6-6,few,TRBD2,14,CASQAGTSTDTQYF,TGTGCCAGCCAAGCGGGAACCTCCACAGATACGCAGTATTTT
TRBJ1-2,TRBV12-3/TRBV12-4,.,TRBD1,13,CASRDTGGGGYTF,TGTGCCAGCAGAGACACAGGGGGGGGCGGCTACACCTTC
TRBJ1-2,TRBV9,.,TRBD1,12,CASTGQPYGYTF,TGTGCCAGTACGGGACAGCCCTATGGCTACACCTTC
TRBJ2-5,TRBV6-5,many,.,13,CASSWTDQETQYF,TGTGCCAGCAGTTGGACGGATCAAGAGACCCAGTACTTC
TRBJ1-5,TRBV7-7,.,.,15,CASSLAELRYQPQHF,TGTGCTAGCAGCCTGGCGGAACTACGGTATCAGCCCCAGCATTTT
TRBJ2-3,TRBV6-1,.,.,15,CASSDAHTSTDTQYF,TGTGCCAGCAGTGATGCGCACACTAGCACAGATACGCAGTATTTT
TRBJ2-1,TRBV5-1,.,.,14,CASSLGQVINEQFF,TGCGCCAGCAGCTTGGGACAGGTGATCAATGAGCAGTTCTTC
TRBJ2-4,TRBV3-1,.,TRBD1,15,CASSPRSGGSNIQYF,TGTGCCAGCAGCCCTCGTTCAGGGGGCTCGAACATTCAGTACTTC
TRBJ2-5,TRBV28,.,TRBD1,15,CASSRNDRVEETQYF,TGTGCCAGCAGTCGAAACGACAGGGTCGAAGAGACCCAGTACTTC
TRBJ2-3,TRBV20-1,.,TRBD2,16,CSAPKFGLAGANTQYF,TGCAGTGCTCCAAAATTTGGACTAGCGGGAGCAAATACGCAGTATTTT
TRBJ2-7,TRBV4-3,few,TRBD2,15,CASSQQSGEWYEQYF,TGCGCCAGCAGCCAACAAAGCGGGGAGTGGTACGAGCAGTACTTC
TRBJ2-7,TRBV20-1,once,TRBD2,13,CSASAGRAHEQYF,TGCAGTGCCAGCGCCGGGAGGGCCCACGAGCAGTACTTC
TRBJ2-3,TRBV20-1,.,TRBD2,14,CSAGTSGRVDTQYF,TGCAGTGCTGGGACTAGCGGGAGGGTGGATACGCAGTATTTT
TRBJ2-1,TRBV29-1,.,.,11,CSVPTNNEQFF,TGCAGCGTCCCAACAAACAATGAGCAGTTCTTC
TRBJ2-5,TRBV30,.,.,13,CAWSVGVAETQYF,TGTGCCTGGAGTGTCGGGGTGGCAGAGACCCAGTACTTC
TRBJ2-2,TRBV27,.,TRBD2,11,CATGGPGELFF,TGTGCCACGGGGGGGCCCGGGGAGCTGTTTTTT
TRBJ2-1,TRBV11-2,few,TRBD2,18,CASSLVGTSGRWANEQFF,TGTGCCAGCAGCTTAGTTGGGACTAGCGGGAGATGGGCCAATGAGCAGTTCTTC
TRBJ2-3,TRBV25-1,.,.,13,CASSEVSPNTQYF,TGTGCCAGCAGTGAAGTAAGCCCAAATACGCAGTATTTT
TRBJ2-7,TRBV6-5,.,.,21,CASSYSPDSVRSGSSRGEQYF,TGTGCCAGCAGTTACTCGCCGGACTCAGTTCGTTCTGGGTCATCTAGGGGCGAGCAGTACTTC
TRBJ2-4,TRBV28,.,.,12,CATLKGENIQYF,TGTGCCACCTTAAAGGGGGAAAACATTCAGTACTTC
TRBJ2-3,TRBV7-2,many,.,16,CASSLGVSGSTDTQYF,TGTGCCAGCAGCTTAGGGGTTAGCGGAAGCACAGATACGCAGTATTTT
TRBJ1-5,TRBV4-3,many,.,16,CASSQGVVDPGRPQHF,TGCGCCAGCAGCCAAGGGGTGGTGGACCCTGGACGACCCCAGCATTTT
TRBJ2-3,TRBV7-2,.,.,15,CASSLLAYSTDTQYF,TGTGCCAGCAGCTTACTAGCGTATAGCACAGATACGCAGTATTTT
TRBJ2-7,TRBV9,.,.,15,CASSVGQASPYEQYF,TGTGCCAGCAGCGTAGGTCAGGCGAGCCCCTACGAGCAGTACTTC
TRBJ2-3,TRBV6-5,.,TRBD2,15,CASSDLADHTDTQYF,TGTGCCAGCAGTGACCTAGCGGACCACACAGATACGCAGTATTTT
TRBJ2-7,TRBV6-5,.,TRBD1,13,CASSPDREYEQYF,TGTGCCAGCAGTCCTGACAGGGAGTACGAGCAGTACTTC
TRBJ1-1,TRBV4-2,.,TRBD1,14,CASSPQQGAAEAFF,TGTGCCAGCAGCCCCCAACAGGGGGCCGCTGAAGCTTTCTTT
TRBJ1-2,TRBV5-1,few,.,17,CASSYQGLPTSNYGYTF,TGCGCCAGCAGCTACCAGGGACTACCTACCTCTAACTATGGCTACACCTTC
TRBJ2-3,TRBV12-3/TRBV12-4,.,TRBD2,20,CASSGARGGFTSGSPDTQYF,TGTGCCAGCAGTGGGGCAAGAGGAGGGTTCACTAGCGGGAGCCCAGATACGCAGTATTTT
TRBJ2-1,TRBV15,few,.,17,CATSRAPFPGHPNEQFF,TGTGCCACCAGCAGAGCTCCTTTCCCCGGCCATCCCAATGAGCAGTTCTTC
TRBJ1-1,TRBV20-1,few,.,14,CSAREGSPNTEAFF,TGCAGTGCTAGAGAAGGCAGCCCGAACACTGAAGCTTTCTTT
TRBJ1-5,TRBV6-5,.,TRBD1,16,CASSYAQGASSQPQHF,TGTGCCAGCAGTTACGCACAGGGGGCCAGTAGTCAGCCCCAGCATTTT
TRBJ2-7,TRBV4-3,.,.,14,CASSQVEGVSEQYF,TGCGCCAGCAGCCAAGTAGAGGGAGTGAGCGAGCAGTACTTC
TRBJ1-1,TRBV6-5,.,.,14,CATETLDPNTEAFF,TGTGCCACTGAGACATTGGATCCCAACACTGAAGCTTTCTTT
TRBJ2-7,TRBV20-1,.,TRBD2,14,CTGGRSGSKYEQYF,TGCACAGGGGGTCGTAGCGGGAGTAAGTACGAGCAGTACTTC
TRBJ1-2,TRBV2,.,.,12,CTSSGQSYGYTF,TGTACCAGCAGTGGACAGAGCTATGGCTACACCTTC
TRBJ2-1,TRBV11-1,.,.,15,CASSFGYDQNNEQFF,TGTGCCAGCAGCTTCGGGTACGATCAAAACAATGAGCAGTTCTTC
TRBJ2-1,TRBV5-1,few,TRBD2,13,CASSGGVGNEQFF,TGCGCCAGCAGTGGGGGGGTCGGAAATGAGCAGTTCTTC
TRBJ2-7,TRBV9,.,.,14,CASRGGDHLREQYF,TGTGCCAGCAGAGGGGGGGACCACCTACGCGAGCAGTACTTC
TRBJ2-7,TRBV15,.,.,15,CATSREQAGSYEQYF,TGTGCCACCAGCAGAGAGCAGGCAGGCTCCTACGAGCAGTACTTC
TRBJ2-5,TRBV4-2,few,.,15,CASSQGVEAQETQYF,TGTGCCAGCAGCCAAGGAGTAGAGGCTCAAGAGACCCAGTACTTC
TRBJ2-7,TRBV7-6,.,TRBD1,15,CACSVRQGGRDEQYF,TGTGCCTGCAGCGTCAGACAGGGGGGCAGGGACGAGCAGTACTTC
TRBJ2-5,TRBV7-9,few,TRBD2,18,CASSATTGLAELQETQYF,TGTGCCAGCAGCGCGACCACGGGACTAGCGGAACTCCAAGAGACCCAGTACTTC
TRBJ2-7,TRBV10-3,few,.,13,CAISGGDTYEQYF,TGTGCCATCAGTGGGGGGGACACCTACGAGCAGTACTTC
TRBJ2-5,TRBV24-1,.,TRBD1,14,CATSYPGGGETQYF,TGTGCCACCAGTTATCCAGGGGGCGGGGAGACCCAGTACTTC